This T cell receptor beta chain is drawn from a study of blood T cell repertoires in COVID-19. Background on the study: The United States, Italy and Spain supplied acute and convalescent COVID-19 samples. T cells, B-cell-depleted T cells, or PBMCs provided the cDNA or gDNA that served as material.

Participant-given clinical history determined each cohort assignment. CDR1 and CDR2 (germline): SGHVS, FQNEAQ. The CDR3 loop spans 15 amino acids. V lost 1 base, J lost 7 bases, and 16 bases lay in between. Original data processing: Reference gene primer amplification gave nucleated cell count estimates. Some clones are missing from TCRdb's copy, which holds only in-frame ones; the method was immunoSEQ multiplex PCR. The V and J calls and clone size are taken from that table; D and trimming were inferred from the DNA. The sample yields 200,000 or so clones, 89% seen once. The chain has TRBV7-8 and TRBJ1-1, with a tentative D call TRBD1 (5 bases). The receptor was isolated from a woman between 40 and 55 years old with acute COVID-19. The sequenced sample consisted of PBMCs or T cells enriched from blood (not recorded which). In DNA form, the CDR3 reads TGTGCCAGCAGCTTAGGCAGCGGGGGGGAGGGTGAAGCTTTCTTT. This encodes CASSLGSGGEGEAFF.